One and the same sample provided the 2 T cell receptor beta chains below, sequenced in a study of CD8+ T cells in alopecia areata. RNA extraction and reverse transcription yielded cDNA as sequencing template. Measured with immunoSEQ multiplex PCR; TCRdb has only the in-frame clones, and not every one. The data contain around 160,000 clones, 40% to 50% of them seen just once; the ten biggest clones take up over 5.5%. The source material was CD4+ T cells sorted from blood. The receptors originated from a human donor with alopecia areata.

The V call is TRBV5-1, the J call TRBJ2-1, with TRBD1 identical over 12 bases. The CDR3 sequence is 15 residues long. Germline CDR1 and CDR2: SGHRS and YFSETQ. Unmatched junction bases numbered 6, after V lost 5 bases and J lost 6 bases. The CDR3 bases are TGCGCCAGCAGTTTACCGGGACAGGGGGCCAATGAGCAGTTCTTC. Its translation is CASSLPGQGANEQFF.

The chain recombines TRBV28 with TRBJ1-2; D unclear. Trimming left V 6 bases short and J 7 bases short, with 18 bases between. CDR1 is MDHEN and CDR2 is SYDVKM in the germline V gene. The CDR3 covers 14 residues. CDR3 sequence reads: CASSPPNYRAGYTF. CDR3 coding DNA: TGTGCCAGCAGCCCCCCTAACTACAGAGCTGGCTACACCTTC.